The present TCR beta chain was sequenced within a study of blood T cell repertoires in COVID-19. Clones were sequenced by immunoSEQ multiplex PCR, and TCRdb holds only the in-frame ones, with some missing. This sample has 290,000 or so clones, with around 91% found just once. Unmatched junction bases numbered 17, after V lost 0 bases and J lost 6 bases. Per germline, CDR1 SGDLS and CDR2 YYNGEE. The CDR3 runs 19 residues. Participant ages covered roughly 18 to 89 years across around 22 US areas. Clinical histories supplied by participants themselves formed the basis of cohort assignment. Sample: PBMCs or T cells enriched from blood (not recorded which). The sequence came from a woman in her late teens or twenties with acute COVID-19. This rearrangement joins TRBV9 to TRBJ2-1; 8 nucleotides agree with TRBD2. The CDR3 loop is CASSVVEGTRILASNEQFF. Written as DNA, the CDR3 is TGTGCCAGCAGCGTAGTAGAGGGGACTAGGATCCTTGCGAGCAATGAGCAGTTCTTC.